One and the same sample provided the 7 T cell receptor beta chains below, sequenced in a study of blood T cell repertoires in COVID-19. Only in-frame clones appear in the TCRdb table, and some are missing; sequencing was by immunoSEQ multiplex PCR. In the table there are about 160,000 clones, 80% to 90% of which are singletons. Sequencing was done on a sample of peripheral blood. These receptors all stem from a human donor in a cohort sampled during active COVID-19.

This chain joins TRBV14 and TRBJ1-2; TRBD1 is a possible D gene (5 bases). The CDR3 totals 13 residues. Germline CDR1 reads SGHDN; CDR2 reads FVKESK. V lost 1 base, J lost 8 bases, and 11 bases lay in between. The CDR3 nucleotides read TGTGCCAGCAGCCAAGGACAGTCGGGCGGCTACACCTTC. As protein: CASSQGQSGGYTF.

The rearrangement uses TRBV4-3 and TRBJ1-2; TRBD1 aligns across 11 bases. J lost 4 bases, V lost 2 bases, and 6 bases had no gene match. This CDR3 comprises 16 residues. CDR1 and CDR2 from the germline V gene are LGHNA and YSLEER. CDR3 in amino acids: CASSQQRTGGSYGYTF. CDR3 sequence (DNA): TGCGCCAGCAGCCAACAGAGGACAGGGGGCAGCTATGGCTACACCTTC.

The CDR3 nucleotides are TGTGCCAGCAAACTTTACAGGGTCCAAGAGACCCAGTACTTC. Its translation: CASKLYRVQETQYF. J is TRBJ2-5 and V is TRBV27; TRBD1 is a possible D gene (6 bases). The CDR3 runs 14 residues. Germline V lookup: CDR1 MNHEY, CDR2 SMNVEV (reference sequence). The germline V and J ends were trimmed by 7 bases and 1 base, with 13 bases remaining between them.

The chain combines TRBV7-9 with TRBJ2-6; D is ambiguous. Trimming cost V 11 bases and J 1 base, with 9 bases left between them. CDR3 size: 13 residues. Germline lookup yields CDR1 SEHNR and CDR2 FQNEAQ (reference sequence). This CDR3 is CACERSGANVLTF. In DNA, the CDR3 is TGTGCCTGTGAGAGGTCTGGGGCCAACGTCCTGACTTTC.

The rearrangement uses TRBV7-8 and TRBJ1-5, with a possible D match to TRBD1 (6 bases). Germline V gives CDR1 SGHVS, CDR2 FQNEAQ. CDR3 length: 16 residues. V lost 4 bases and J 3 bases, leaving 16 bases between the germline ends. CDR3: CASSSRTAILNQPQHF. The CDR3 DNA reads TGTGCCAGCAGCTCGAGGACAGCTATACTCAATCAGCCCCAGCATTTT.

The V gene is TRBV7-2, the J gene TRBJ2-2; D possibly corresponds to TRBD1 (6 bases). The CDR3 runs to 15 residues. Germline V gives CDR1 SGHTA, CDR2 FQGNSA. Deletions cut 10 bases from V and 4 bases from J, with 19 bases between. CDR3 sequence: CATTTGTRGTGELFF. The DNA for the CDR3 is TGTGCCACAACAACCGGGACACGTGGCACCGGGGAGCTGTTTTTT.

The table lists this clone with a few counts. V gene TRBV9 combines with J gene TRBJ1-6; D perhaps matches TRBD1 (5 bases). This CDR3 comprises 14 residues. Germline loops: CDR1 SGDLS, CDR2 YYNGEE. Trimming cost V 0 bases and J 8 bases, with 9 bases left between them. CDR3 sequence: CASSVGQGYSPLHF. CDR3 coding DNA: TGTGCCAGCAGCGTAGGGCAGGGCTATTCACCCCTCCACTTT.